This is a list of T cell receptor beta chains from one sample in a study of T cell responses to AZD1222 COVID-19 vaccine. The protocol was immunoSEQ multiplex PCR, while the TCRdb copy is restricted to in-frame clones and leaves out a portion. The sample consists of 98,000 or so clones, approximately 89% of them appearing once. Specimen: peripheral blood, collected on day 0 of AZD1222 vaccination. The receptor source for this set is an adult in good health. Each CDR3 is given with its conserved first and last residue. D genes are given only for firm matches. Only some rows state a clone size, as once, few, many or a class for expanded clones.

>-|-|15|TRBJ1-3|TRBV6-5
CASSYSLASGNTIYF
TGTGCCAGCAGTTACTCGTTAGCCTCTGGAAACACCATATATTTT
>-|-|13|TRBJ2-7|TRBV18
CASSPGGVTEQYF
TGTGCCAGCTCACCAGGGGGTGTCACCGAGCAGTACTTC
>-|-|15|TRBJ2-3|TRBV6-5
CASSSTGSTTDTQYF
TGTGCCAGCAGCTCCACAGGTTCAACCACAGATACGCAGTATTTT
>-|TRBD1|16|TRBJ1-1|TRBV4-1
CASSQGQGAGNTEAFF
TGCGCCAGCAGCCAAGGACAGGGGGCAGGGAACACTGAAGCTTTCTTT
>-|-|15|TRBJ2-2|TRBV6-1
CASSEVGLATGELFF
TGTGCCAGCAGTGAAGTAGGGCTAGCGACCGGGGAGCTGTTTTTT
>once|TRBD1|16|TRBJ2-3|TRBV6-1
CASSEVGQGGTDTQYF
TGTGCCAGCAGTGAGGTAGGACAGGGAGGCACAGATACGCAGTATTTT
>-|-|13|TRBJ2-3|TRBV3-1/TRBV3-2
CASSPAIQATQYF
TGTGCCAGCAGCCCAGCAATACAGGCTACGCAGTATTTT
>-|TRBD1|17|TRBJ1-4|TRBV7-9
CASSRPRTGVTNEKLFF
TGTGCCAGCAGCCGACCTCGAACAGGGGTTACTAATGAAAAACTGTTTTTT
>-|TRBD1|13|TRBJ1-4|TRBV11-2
CASTRTGDEKLFF
TGTGCCAGCACTAGAACAGGGGATGAAAAACTGTTTTTT
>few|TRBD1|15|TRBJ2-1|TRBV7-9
CASSLGQGSYNEQFF
TGTGCCAGCAGCTTAGGACAGGGGTCCTACAATGAGCAGTTCTTC
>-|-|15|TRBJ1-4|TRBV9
CASSVGGSTNEKLFF
TGTGCCAGCAGCGTCGGCGGCTCAACTAATGAAAAACTGTTTTTT
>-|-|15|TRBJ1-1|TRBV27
CASSFSFKGYTEAFF
TGTGCCAGCAGTTTTTCTTTTAAGGGATACACTGAAGCTTTCTTT
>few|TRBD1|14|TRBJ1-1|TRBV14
CASSPGQGDTEAFF
TGTGCCAGCAGCCCAGGACAGGGGGACACTGAAGCTTTCTTT
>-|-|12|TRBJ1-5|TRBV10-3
CAISGANQPQHF
TGTGCCATCAGCGGGGCGAATCAGCCCCAGCATTTT
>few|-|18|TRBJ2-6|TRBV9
CASSQPGGAISGANVLTF
TGTGCCAGCAGCCAACCGGGTGGGGCCATCTCTGGGGCCAACGTCCTGACTTTC
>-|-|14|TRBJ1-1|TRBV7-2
CASSPGSVGTEAFF
TGTGCCAGCAGTCCCGGGTCAGTGGGTACTGAAGCTTTCTTT
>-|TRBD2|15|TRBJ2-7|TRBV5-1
CASSLGLAGHYEQYF
TGCGCCAGCAGCTTAGGACTAGCGGGCCACTACGAGCAGTACTTC
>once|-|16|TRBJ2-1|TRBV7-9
CASSLAVGRNNNEQFF
TGTGCCAGCAGCTTAGCCGTGGGCCGTAATAACAATGAGCAGTTCTTC
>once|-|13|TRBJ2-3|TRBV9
CASSQEGWDTQYF
TGTGCCAGCAGCCAAGAGGGCTGGGATACGCAGTATTTT
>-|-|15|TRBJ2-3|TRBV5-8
CASSLLGHHTDTQYF
TGTGCCAGCAGCTTGCTAGGACACCACACAGATACGCAGTATTTT
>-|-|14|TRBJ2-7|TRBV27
CASSKNRERDEQYF
TGTGCCAGCAGTAAGAACAGGGAGAGGGACGAGCAGTACTTC
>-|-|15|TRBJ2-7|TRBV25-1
CASSVGVKASYEQYF
TGTGCCAGCAGTGTCGGGGTTAAGGCCTCCTACGAGCAGTACTTC
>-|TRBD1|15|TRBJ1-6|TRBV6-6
CASSSLTGAGSPLHF
TGTGCCAGCAGTTCGCTGACAGGGGCTGGATCACCCCTCCACTTT
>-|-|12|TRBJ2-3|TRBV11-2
CASSPVGDTQYF
TGTGCCAGCAGCCCAGTTGGGGATACGCAGTATTTT
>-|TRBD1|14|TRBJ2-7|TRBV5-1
CASSLQGEKDEQYF
TGCGCCAGCAGCTTGCAGGGGGAAAAGGACGAGCAGTACTTC
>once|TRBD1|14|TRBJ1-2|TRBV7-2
CASSAQGQPYGYTF
TGTGCCAGCAGCGCCCAGGGACAGCCCTATGGCTACACCTTC
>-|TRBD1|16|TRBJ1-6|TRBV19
CASSISPGTVFEPLHF
TGTGCCAGTAGTATATCTCCCGGGACAGTCTTTGAACCCCTCCACTTT
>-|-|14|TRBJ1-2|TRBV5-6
CASSLAGWGYGYTF
TGTGCCAGCAGCTTGGCTGGGTGGGGGTATGGCTACACCTTC
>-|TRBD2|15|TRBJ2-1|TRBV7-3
CASSPGTSGLGEQFF
TGTGCCAGCAGCCCCGGGACTAGCGGATTGGGTGAGCAGTTCTTC
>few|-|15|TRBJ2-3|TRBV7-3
CASRLTSGGTDTQYF
TGTGCCAGCAGGTTGACTAGTGGGGGGACAGATACGCAGTATTTT
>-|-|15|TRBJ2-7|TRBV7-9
CASSLAGVLSYEQYF
TGTGCCAGCAGCTTAGCCGGGGTCCTCTCCTACGAGCAGTACTTC
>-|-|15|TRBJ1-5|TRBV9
CASSVGGGGNQPQHF
TGTGCCAGCAGCGTGGGGGGCGGCGGCAATCAGCCCCAGCATTTT
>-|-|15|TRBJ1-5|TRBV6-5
CASSPPAARNQPQRF
TGTGCCAGCAGCCCCCCGGCAGCTAGGAATCAGCCCCAGCGTTTT